The T cell receptor beta chain described here comes from a study of T-cell reconstitution after alpha-beta-depleted transplantation in children. Study-wide results and limits: One year after transplant, T-cell counts and diversity came mostly from newly produced T cells.

This clonotype occurred a few times. Its antigen is undetermined. The CDR3 extends over 14 amino acids. Germline CDR1 MDHEN, CDR2 SYDVKM. V was pared by 2 bases and J by 2 bases, with 10 bases between. Unique molecular identifiers were incorporated when the TCRbeta library was constructed. TCRdb called the PCR reads again in MiXCR, with one record for every CDR3 protein. The sample yields roughly 420,000 distinct CDR3 sequences, 15% to 20% seen once. Specimen: PBMCs, mostly from graft donor cells, collected 360 days after TCRalphabeta/CD19-depleted stem cell transplant. The clonotype was recovered from a boy in the first two years of life who had a stem cell transplant for Wiskott-Aldrich syndrome, so the T cells may come from the graft donor. The chain is built from TRBV28 and TRBJ2-7; D possibly corresponds to TRBD2 (5 bases). The CDR3 protein is CASSLIEGTYEQYF. CDR3 sequence (DNA): TGTGCCAGCAGTTTAATTGAGGGTACCTACGAGCAGTACTTC.